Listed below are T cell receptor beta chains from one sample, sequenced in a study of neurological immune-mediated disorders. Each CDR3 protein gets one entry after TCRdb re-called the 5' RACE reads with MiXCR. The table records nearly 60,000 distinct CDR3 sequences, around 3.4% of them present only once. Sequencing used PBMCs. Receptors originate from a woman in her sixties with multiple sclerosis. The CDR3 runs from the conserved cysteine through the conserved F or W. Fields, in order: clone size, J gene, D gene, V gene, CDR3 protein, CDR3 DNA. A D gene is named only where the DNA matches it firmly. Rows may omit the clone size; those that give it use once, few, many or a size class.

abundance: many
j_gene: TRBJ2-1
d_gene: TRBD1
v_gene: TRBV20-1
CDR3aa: CSARELGQGFHEQFF
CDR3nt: TGCAGTGCTAGAGAGCTCGGACAGGGTTTCCATGAGCAGTTCTTC

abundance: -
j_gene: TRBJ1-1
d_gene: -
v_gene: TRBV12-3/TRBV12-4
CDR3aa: CASSSTRGTEAFF
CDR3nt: TGTGCCAGCAGTTCAACACGGGGTACTGAAGCTTTCTTT

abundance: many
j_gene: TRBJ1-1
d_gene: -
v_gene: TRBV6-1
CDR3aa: CASTMNTEAFF
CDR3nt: TGTGCCAGCACCATGAACACTGAAGCTTTCTTT

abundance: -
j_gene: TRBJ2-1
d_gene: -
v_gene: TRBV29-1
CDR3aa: CSVDRGALNEQFF
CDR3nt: TGCAGCGTTGATAGGGGCGCGTTGAATGAGCAGTTCTTC

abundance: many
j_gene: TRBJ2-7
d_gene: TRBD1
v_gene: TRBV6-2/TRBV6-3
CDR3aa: CASSGPGQGRYEQYF
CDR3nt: TGTGCCAGCAGTGGACCGGGACAGGGCCGCTACGAGCAGTACTTC

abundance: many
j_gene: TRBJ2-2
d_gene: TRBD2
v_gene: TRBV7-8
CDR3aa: CASSLRRGGRVNTGELFF
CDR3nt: TGTGCCAGCAGCTTACGGCGGGGGGGCAGGGTTAACACCGGGGAGCTGTTTTTT

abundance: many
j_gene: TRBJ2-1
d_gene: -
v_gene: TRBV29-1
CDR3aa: CSVDPGWDEQFF
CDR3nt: TGCAGCGTTGACCCGGGCTGGGATGAGCAGTTCTTC

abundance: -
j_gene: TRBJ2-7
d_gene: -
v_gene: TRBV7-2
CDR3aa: CASSFRRDSYEQYF
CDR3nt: TGTGCCAGCAGCTTCCGACGGGACTCCTACGAGCAGTACTTC

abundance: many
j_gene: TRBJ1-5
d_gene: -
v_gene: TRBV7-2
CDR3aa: CASTLVGINQPQHF
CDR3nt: TGTGCCAGCACTCTTGTGGGGATCAATCAGCCCCAGCATTTT

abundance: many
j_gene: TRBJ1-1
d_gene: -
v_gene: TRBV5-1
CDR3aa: CASSLSAGATEAFF
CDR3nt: TGCGCCAGCAGCTTGTCGGCAGGGGCAACTGAAGCTTTCTTT

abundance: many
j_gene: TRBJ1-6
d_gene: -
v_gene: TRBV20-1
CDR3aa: CSAPGIGNSPLHF
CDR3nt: TGCAGTGCGCCGGGGATAGGTAATTCACCCCTCCACTTT

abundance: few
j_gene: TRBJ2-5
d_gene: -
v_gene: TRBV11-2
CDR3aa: CASSLGLGLVSVETQYF
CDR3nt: TGTGCCAGCAGCTTAGGTCTGGGACTCGTCTCCGTTGAGACCCAGTACTTC

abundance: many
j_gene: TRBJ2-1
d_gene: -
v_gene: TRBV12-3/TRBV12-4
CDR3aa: CASSLVMDEQFF
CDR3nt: TGTGCCAGCAGTTTAGTAATGGATGAGCAGTTCTTC

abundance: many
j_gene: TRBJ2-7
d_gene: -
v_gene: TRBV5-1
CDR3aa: CASSLAGGQSYEQYF
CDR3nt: TGCGCCAGCAGCTTGGCCGGGGGTCAATCCTACGAGCAGTACTTC

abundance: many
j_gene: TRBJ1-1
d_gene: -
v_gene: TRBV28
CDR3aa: CASSLSGYTEAFF
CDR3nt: TGTGCCAGCAGTTTATCGGGTTACACTGAAGCTTTCTTT

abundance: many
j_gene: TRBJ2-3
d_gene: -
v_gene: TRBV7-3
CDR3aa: CASSLIGTKGDTQYF
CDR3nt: TGTGCCAGCAGCTTAATTGGGACGAAGGGGGATACGCAGTATTTT